Listed here is a single T cell receptor beta chain. The germline gives CDR1 SGHRS, CDR2 YFSETQ. The trim removed 5 bases at V and 4 bases at J, leaving 6 bases unmatched. This CDR3 is 15 amino acids long. In the original processing: The authors estimated nucleated cell counts from reference gene primer amplification. Clones were read by immunoSEQ multiplex PCR, and TCRdb kept only the in-frame ones, dropping some. That table gives V, J and clone size, and the DNA gave D and trimming. The sample carries roughly 160,000 clones, about 80% recorded once. These data belong to a study of blood T cell repertoires in COVID-19. Study background: The United States, Italy and Spain provided the acute and convalescent COVID-19 samples. From T cells, B-cell-depleted T cells, or PBMCs came the material, which was cDNA or gDNA.

This receptor was taken from a woman at least 80 years old with acute or convalescent COVID-19. The material sequenced was peripheral blood. The chain carries TRBV5-1 and TRBJ1-1; TRBD1 matches 12 bases. The CDR3 reads CASRGTGGSSTEAFF. The DNA for the CDR3 is TGCGCCAGCAGAGGGACAGGGGGCTCGAGCACTGAAGCTTTCTTT.